Presented here are 18 T cell receptor beta chains from one specimen sequenced in a study of cytomegalovirus exposure and HLA in healthy donors. 13 Jbeta primers and 60 Vbeta primers were used for the PCR. The assay was immunoSEQ multiplex PCR, and TCRdb's table has in-frame clones only and misses some. Of over 85,000 clones in the sample, around 88% were seen once. Material: PBMCs. Receptors were obtained from a man between 35 and 55 years old in good health and CMV-seronegative.

V gene TRBV6-4 combines with J gene TRBJ1-5; the D is unclear. Trimming shortened V by 6 bases and J by 9 bases, and 15 bases separated the two germline ends. Germline V gene sequence: CDR1 MRHNA, CDR2 SNTAGT. This CDR3 region has 13 residues. The CDR3 is CASSKEQDWPQHF. CDR3 nucleotide sequence: TGTGCCAGCAGCAAGGAGCAGGACTGGCCCCAGCATTTT.

This chain joins TRBV6-1 and TRBJ1-6, with no clear D. The CDR3 sequence is 15 residues long. Germline V gene data show CDR1 as MNHNS and CDR2 as SASEGT. V shed 7 bases and J shed 0 bases, with 10 bases lying between them. CDR3 region: CASNLRDSYNSPLHF. CDR3 DNA sequence: TGTGCCAGCAACTTACGGGACTCCTATAATTCACCCCTCCACTTT.

This clone was counted a few times. The V and J genes are TRBV6-6 and TRBJ1-1, with TRBD1 matching over 8 bases. This CDR3 is 14 amino acids long. The germline gives CDR1 MNHNY, CDR2 SVGAGI (reference sequence). With V trimmed by 2 bases and J by 5 bases, 4 bases remained unmatched. The CDR3 DNA sequence: TGTGCCAGCAGTTACGGACAGGGAGAGACTGAAGCTTTCTTT. It specifies CASSYGQGETEAFF.

The chain carries TRBV9 and TRBJ1-2, with TRBD1 identical over 7 bases. Germline CDR1 SGDLS, CDR2 YYNGEE. There are 14 residues in the CDR3. Unmatched junction bases numbered 10, after V lost 3 bases and J lost 8 bases. CDR3 residues: CASSGQGVGWGYTF. CDR3 DNA: TGTGCCAGCAGCGGGCAGGGGGTAGGTTGGGGCTACACCTTC. The full variable domain, with the rest looked up from reference TRBV9 and TRBJ1-2, is DSGVTQTPKHLITATGQRVTLRCSPRSGDLSVYWYQQSLDQGLQFLIQYYNGEERAKGNILERFSAQQFPDLHSELNLSSLELGDSALYFCASSGQGVGWGYTFGSGTRLTVV.

There are a few counts of this clone. Here the CDR3 reads CASSLGREEAEQYF. The CDR3 DNA sequence: TGTGCCAGCAGCTTAGGCAGGGAGGAGGCCGAGCAGTACTTC. The chain joins TRBV11-3 to TRBJ2-7, with D possibly matching TRBD2 (6 bases). This CDR3 spans 14 amino acids. Germline loops: CDR1 SGHNT, CDR2 YENEEA. V was clipped by 1 base and J by 6 bases, with 13 bases between them.

The chain combines TRBV19 with TRBJ1-6; 8 positions match TRBD1. The germline gives CDR1 LNHDA, CDR2 SQIVND (reference sequence). This CDR3 contains 15 residues. The V and J ends lost 4 bases and 8 bases, in that order; junction bases with no gene match: 7. CDR3: CASSNPGGADSPLHF. CDR3 nucleotide sequence: TGTGCCAGTAGTAACCCAGGGGGCGCAGATTCACCCCTCCACTTT.

The V call is TRBV4-2, the J call TRBJ2-5; 10 bases fit TRBD2. The length of the CDR3 is 18 residues. Germline CDR1 is LGHNA and CDR2 is YNFKEQ. With V trimmed by 0 bases and J by 2 bases, 9 bases remained unmatched. As DNA, the CDR3 is TGTGCCAGCAGCCAAGATGTTCCTGGACTAGCGGCACAAGAGACCCAGTACTTC. This gives the protein CASSQDVPGLAAQETQYF.

This sequence joins TRBV5-4 and TRBJ2-1; TRBD2 matches at 11 bases. The V and J ends lost 4 bases and 0 bases, in that order; junction bases with no gene match: 3. The CDR3 is made up of 16 amino acids. Per the germline V gene, CDR1 is SGHNT and CDR2 is YYREEE (reference sequence). The CDR3 spells CASSVLAGGSYNEQFF. The CDR3 nucleotides read TGTGCCAGCAGCGTCCTAGCGGGGGGCTCCTACAATGAGCAGTTCTTC.

The J gene is TRBJ2-2, the V gene TRBV6-5; TRBD1 aligns across 8 bases. J was trimmed by 4 bases and V by 4 bases; bases with no gene match: 8. The CDR3 length is 16 residues. Looked up from germline, CDR1 is MNHEY and CDR2 is SVGAGI. The CDR3 protein is CASSSGQGRATGELFF. DNA for the CDR3: TGTGCCAGCAGTTCTGGACAGGGTCGGGCCACCGGGGAGCTGTTTTTT.

The chain combines TRBV29-1 with TRBJ2-5, with a tentative D call TRBD2 (6 bases). V shed 5 bases and J shed 1 base, with 11 bases lying between them. The CDR3 spans 13 residues. Germline values: CDR1 SQVTM, CDR2 ANQGSEA. The CDR3 loop is CSVRAGPQETQYF. In DNA, the CDR3 is TGCAGCGTTAGAGCGGGCCCCCAAGAGACCCAGTACTTC.

The table lists this clone with a count of one. The chain joins TRBV7-9 to TRBJ1-2; tentative D call: TRBD1 (6 bases). Trimming left V 6 bases short and J 4 bases short, with 15 bases between. The germline CDR1 and CDR2 sequences are SEHNR and FQNEAQ (reference sequence). The CDR3 is made up of 14 amino acids. CDR3 DNA sequence: TGTGCCAGCAGTGAAACCGGGACAAGCTATGGCTACACCTTC. This codes for CASSETGTSYGYTF. The variable domain in full, completed from reference TRBV7-9 and TRBJ1-2, reads DTGVSQNPRHKITKRGQNVTFRCDPISEHNRLYWYRQTLGQGPEFLTYFQNEAQLEKSRLLSDRFSAERPKGSFSTLEIQRTEQGDSAMYLCASSETGTSYGYTFGSGTRLTVV.

The chain is built from TRBV5-1 and TRBJ2-1; weak D call: TRBD2 (6 bases). The length of the CDR3 is 15 residues. In germline, CDR1 is SGHRS, CDR2 YFSETQ. V shed 0 bases and J shed 9 bases, with 16 bases lying between them. The CDR3 loop is CASSLAASGGPEQFF. The CDR3 DNA sequence: TGCGCCAGCAGCTTGGCGGCCTCCGGGGGACCTGAGCAGTTCTTC.

V is TRBV5-6 and J is TRBJ2-2, with 9 bases that match TRBD1. Trimming took 3 bases from V and 3 from J; bases not matched to a gene: 15. The length of the CDR3 is 19 residues. From germline, CDR1 is SGHDT and CDR2 YYEEEE. CDR3 in DNA: TGTGCCAGCAGCTCTGAATTAAACCGGGACAGGGCGTACACCGGGGAGCTGTTTTTT. It specifies CASSSELNRDRAYTGELFF.

The V gene is TRBV19, the J gene TRBJ2-7; 8 bases are a match to TRBD1. V lost 5 bases and J lost 7; bases outside the gene matches: 7. Germline CDR1 is LNHDA and CDR2 is SQIVND (reference sequence). CDR3 size: 13 residues. The CDR3 protein is CASSFDRGWEQYF. The CDR3 nucleotides are TGTGCCAGTAGTTTCGACAGGGGATGGGAGCAGTACTTC.

CDR3 in amino acids: CASSPLFGSSRGDTQYF. CDR3 bases: TGTGCCAGCTCACCACTGTTCGGGTCCTCGCGGGGAGATACGCAGTATTTT. This rearrangement joins TRBV18 to TRBJ2-3, with a tentative D call TRBD2 (6 bases). Germline-derived CDR1 and CDR2 are KGHSH and LQKENI. The V end lost 1 base, the J end lost 5 bases, and 19 bases lay between the germline ends. The CDR3 extends over 17 amino acids.

The chain uses TRBV28 and TRBJ1-5; 9 positions agree with TRBD1. This CDR3 is built from 15 residues. The V segment lost 3 bases and the J segment 7 bases; nucleotides outside the gene matches: 7. From germline, CDR1 is MDHEN and CDR2 SYDVKM. This chain's CDR3 is CASSFVGQGGQPQHF. The CDR3 bases are TGTGCCAGCAGTTTTGTGGGACAGGGCGGCCAGCCCCAGCATTTT.

The chain recombines TRBV7-9 with TRBJ1-4; TRBD1 matches at 7 bases. The CDR3 extends over 18 amino acids. Germline assignment: CDR1 SEHNR and CDR2 FQNEAQ (reference sequence). Trimming cost V 0 bases and J 7 bases; bases outside gene matches: 14. CDR3 sequence: CASSLAAPQGRVSEKLFF. The CDR3 DNA reads TGTGCCAGCAGCTTAGCCGCCCCACAGGGGAGAGTAAGTGAAAAACTGTTTTTT.

The chain has TRBV7-2 and TRBJ2-2; D might be TRBD1 (5 bases). Trimming removed 4 bases at V and 1 base at J, with 7 bases between. This CDR3 has 14 amino acids. Germline V gene sequence: CDR1 SGHTA, CDR2 FQGNSA. In nucleotides, the CDR3 is TGTGCCAGCAGCTCTGGACAGAACACCGGGGAGCTGTTTTTT. This sequence encodes CASSSGQNTGELFF.